The 18 T cell receptor beta chains listed next were all sequenced from one sample in a study of blood T cell repertoires in COVID-19. TCRdb keeps only in-frame clones here, not all; method: immunoSEQ multiplex PCR. The table records a few hundred thousand clones, approximately 91% of them present only once. What was sequenced was peripheral blood. These receptors came from a young adult with COVID-19, enrolled during active disease.

The chain joins TRBV19 to TRBJ2-6, with 7 positions matching TRBD1. The germline CDR1 and CDR2 sequences are LNHDA and SQIVND (reference sequence). CDR3 size: 16 residues. Germline trimming cut 4 bases from V and 3 bases from J; bases unmatched to any gene: 6. CDR3 bases: TGTGCCAGTAGTACAGGAAGGACAGGTGGGGCCAACGTCCTGACTTTC. It yields the protein CASSTGRTGGANVLTF.

J is TRBJ2-3 and V is TRBV5-1, with D possibly being TRBD1 (6 bases). Germline loops: CDR1 SGHRS, CDR2 YFSETQ. This CDR3 region has 14 residues. Deletions cut 1 base from V and 3 bases from J, with 9 bases between. DNA of the CDR3: TGCGCCAGCAGCTTGAGCCAGGGGACAGATACGCAGTATTTT. This translates into CASSLSQGTDTQYF.

CDR3 in amino acids: CASSLSGYEQYF. In nucleotides, the CDR3 is TGTGCCAGCAGTTTATCAGGCTACGAGCAGTACTTC. The genes are TRBV28 and TRBJ2-7; no clear D. Trimming pared 1 base from V and 3 bases from J, leaving 4 bases between. The CDR3 contains 12 residues. Looked up from germline, CDR1 is MDHEN and CDR2 is SYDVKM.

The chain carries TRBV27 and TRBJ2-7; 15 nucleotides agree with TRBD2. Trimming took 1 base from V and 2 from J; bases not matched to a gene: 3. This CDR3 is 17 amino acids long. CDR1 MNHEY and CDR2 SMNVEV come from the germline V gene (reference sequence). The CDR3 spells CASSLLGTSGRTYEQYF. In DNA form, the CDR3 reads TGTGCCAGCAGTTTATTGGGGACTAGCGGGAGGACCTACGAGCAGTACTTC.

The chain joins TRBV6-4 to TRBJ2-3, with TRBD2 matching 11 bases. V dropped 3 bases and J dropped 4; count of bases not matched to a gene: 6. The CDR3 is made up of 16 amino acids. Germline lookup yields CDR1 MRHNA and CDR2 SNTAGT. CDR3 in DNA: TGTGCCAGCAGTGAATTTACTAGCGGGAGACCAGATACGCAGTATTTT. Protein: CASSEFTSGRPDTQYF.

The CDR3 DNA is TGTGCCAGTAGTCCGACGACTTACTATGGCTACACCTTC. As protein: CASSPTTYYGYTF. V is TRBV19 and J is TRBJ1-2; no clear D. V lost 5 bases, J lost 3 bases, and 10 bases lay in between. Germline CDR1 LNHDA, CDR2 SQIVND (reference sequence). This CDR3 contains 13 residues. Filled out from reference TRBV19 and TRBJ1-2, the complete variable domain reads DGGITQSPKYLFRKEGQNVTLSCEQNLNHDAMYWYRQDPGQGLRLIYYSQIVNDFQKGDIAEGYSVSREKKESFPLTVTSAQKNPTAFYLCASSPTTYYGYTFGSGTRLTVV.

This clone was counted once. V usage is TRBV28 and J usage is TRBJ1-4, with D unclear. Germline V gene data show CDR1 as MDHEN and CDR2 as SYDVKM. The CDR3 is 16 residues long. V gave up 4 bases and J gave up 5 bases, with 17 bases separating them. The CDR3 bases are TGTGCCAGCAGTTCAGCTCAGGTTGGGTCCAATGAAAAACTGTTTTTT. Amino acids: CASSSAQVGSNEKLFF.

The rearrangement joins TRBV30 to TRBJ2-7; D gene unclear. Germline V gene sequence: CDR1 GTSNPN, CDR2 SVGIG (reference sequence). With 2 bases removed from V and 0 bases from J, the gap between germline ends came to 8 bases. The CDR3 has 13 amino acids. CDR3 amino acids: CAWSPLPSYEQYF. The CDR3 region has the DNA TGTGCCTGGAGTCCCCTACCCTCCTACGAGCAGTACTTC.

The J gene is TRBJ2-7, the V gene TRBV5-6; tentative D call: TRBD2 (5 bases). The germline gives CDR1 SGHDT, CDR2 YYEEEE. This CDR3 has 12 amino acids. Trimming shortened V by 4 bases and J by 3 bases, and 8 bases separated the two germline ends. DNA of the CDR3: TGTGCCAGCAGCCTCGACTACTACGAGCAGTACTTC. This encodes CASSLDYYEQYF. The whole variable domain, remainder taken from reference TRBV5-6 and TRBJ2-7, is DAGVTQSPTHLIKTRGQQVTLRCSPKSGHDTVSWYQQALGQGPQFIFQYYEEEERQRGNFPDRFSGHQFPNYSSELNVNALLLGDSALYLCASSLDYYEQYFGPGTRLTVT.

The chain has TRBV7-2 and TRBJ2-5, with 10 bases fitting TRBD1. CDR1 and CDR2 (germline): SGHTA, FQGNSA. V trimming: 1 base; J trimming: 8 bases; junction bases outside the gene matches: 7. This CDR3 region has 15 residues. The CDR3 spells CASSLEPGQGITQYF. The CDR3 region has the DNA TGTGCCAGCAGCTTAGAACCGGGACAGGGGATAACCCAGTACTTC.

Notes on this clone: Additional DNA sequences in this sample encode the identical CDR3. The rearrangement links TRBV7-9 to TRBJ1-5; no firm D call. Trimming cost V 1 base and J 5 bases, with 3 bases left between them. Germline CDR1 SEHNR, CDR2 FQNEAQ (reference sequence). The CDR3 is 12 amino acids. CDR3 loop: CASSLGDQPQHF. Written as DNA, the CDR3 is TGTGCCAGCAGCTTAGGAGATCAGCCCCAGCATTTT.

This chain connects TRBV18 to TRBJ2-1; D might be TRBD2 (5 bases). The germline gives CDR1 KGHSH, CDR2 LQKENI. The CDR3 is 15 residues long. Trimming shortened V by 0 bases and J by 7 bases, and 13 bases separated the two germline ends. In DNA, the CDR3 is TGTGCCAGCTCACCACCCCTAGCCAGGTCGAATGAGCAGTTCTTC. This encodes CASSPPLARSNEQFF. The whole variable domain, remainder taken from reference TRBV18 and TRBJ2-1, is NAGVMQNPRHLVRRRGQEARLRCSPMKGHSHVYWYRQLPEEGLKFMVYLQKENIIDESGMPKERFSAEFPKEGPSILRIQQVVRGDSAAYFCASSPPLARSNEQFFGPGTRLTVL.

CDR3 residues: CSVEAGDTEAFF. CDR3 coding DNA: TGCAGCGTTGAGGCGGGAGACACTGAAGCTTTCTTT. The chain employs TRBV29-1 and TRBJ1-1, with D hard to call. This CDR3 is built from 12 residues. Germline V gene lookup returns CDR1 SQVTM and CDR2 ANQGSEA. V lost 3 bases, J lost 3 bases, and 8 bases lay in between.

The rearrangement uses TRBV13 and TRBJ2-7; the match to TRBD2 covers 7 bases. CDR3 length: 13 amino acids. Germline V lookup: CDR1 PRHDT, CDR2 FYEKMQ (reference sequence). J lost 11 bases, V lost 4 bases, and 11 bases had no gene match. The CDR3 DNA follows: TGTGCCAGCAGCTCCGCCCTTAGCGGGTTGAAGTACTTC. The encoded protein is CASSSALSGLKYF.

The rearrangement uses TRBV19 and TRBJ1-2; TRBD1 matches 10 bases. V shed 7 bases and J 4 bases; nucleotides not matched to a gene: 15. Germline lookup yields CDR1 LNHDA and CDR2 SQIVND (reference sequence). The CDR3 runs 17 residues. In nucleotides, the CDR3 is TGTGCCAGTACCGCCGGGACAGGGGACAACCGTCCCTATGGCTACACCTTC. Protein product: CASTAGTGDNRPYGYTF.

This chain connects TRBV4-2 to TRBJ2-2; TRBD2 aligns across 11 bases. After removal of 0 bases from V and 5 bases from J, the junction contained 5 bases not matched to a gene. The CDR3 extends over 17 amino acids. Per germline, CDR1 LGHNA and CDR2 YNFKEQ. CDR3 sequence (DNA): TGTGCCAGCAGCCAAGAAGGGCCTAGCGGGAGGACCGGGGAGCTGTTTTTT. It translates to CASSQEGPSGRTGELFF.

The chain links TRBV5-1 to TRBJ1-1; D gene ambiguous. There are 13 residues in the CDR3. Between the trimmed V and J ends, which lost 4 bases and 3 bases, there was a span of 10 bases. The V gene's germline CDR1 is SGHRS and CDR2 YFSETQ. DNA of the CDR3: TGCGCCAGCAGCCCCACGGGTTACACTGAAGCTTTCTTT. Translating gives CASSPTGYTEAFF.

This chain links TRBV11-3 with TRBJ2-2; maybe TRBD1 (6 bases). Germline CDR1 and CDR2: SGHNT and YENEEA. V was trimmed by 5 bases and J by 6 bases, leaving 25 bases between them. This CDR3 contains 18 residues. The CDR3 sequence: CASSQISGRGYSSGELFF. The CDR3, as DNA: TGTGCCAGCAGCCAAATCTCGGGCAGGGGATATTCGTCCGGGGAGCTGTTTTTT.